This T cell receptor (beta chain) was documented in a study of cytomegalovirus exposure and HLA in healthy donors. Findings and caveats of the study: Testing in vitro showed three CMV-associated chains specific for CMV antigens. TCR beta V- and J-gene trimming was later associated with a missense DCLRE1C variant.

Germline V gene lookup returns CDR1 SEHNR and CDR2 FQNEAQ (reference sequence). This CDR3 spans 12 amino acids. This clone is a singleton in its sample. Its antigen is unknown. A read error may account for a junction end that differs from germline. Use of 60 Vbeta and 13 Jbeta primers characterized the PCR. Sequencing used immunoSEQ multiplex PCR; TCRdb keeps in-frame clones, though not all of them. The sample consists of roughly 90,000 clones, approximately 84% of them appearing once. The chain carries TRBV7-9 and TRBJ1-1; D might be TRBD1 (5 bases). The receptor was derived from a man younger than 35 in good health and CMV-seronegative. The sequenced sample was PBMCs. CDR3 residues: CSSSSGLIEAFF. The CDR3 DNA reads as TGTTCCAGCAGCTCGGGACTGATTGAAGCTTTCTTT.